The sequence of this TCR beta chain was determined in a study of blood T cell repertoires in COVID-19. Measured with immunoSEQ multiplex PCR; TCRdb has only the in-frame clones, and not every one. The sample records hundreds of thousands of clones, 86% being singletons. The germline V and J ends were trimmed by 1 base and 13 bases, with 14 bases remaining between them. The CDR3 is 13 amino acids. The germline gives CDR1 SGHTA, CDR2 FQGNSA. The chain combines TRBV7-2 with TRBJ2-1; D perhaps matches TRBD2 (6 bases). The receptor's source is a woman in her 50s in a cohort exposed to, infected with or recovered from COVID-19 (not recorded which). What was sequenced was PBMCs or T cells enriched from blood (not recorded which). Here the CDR3 reads CASSLVSAGPQFF. The DNA for the CDR3 is TGTGCCAGCAGCTTAGTCTCTGCGGGACCTCAGTTCTTC.